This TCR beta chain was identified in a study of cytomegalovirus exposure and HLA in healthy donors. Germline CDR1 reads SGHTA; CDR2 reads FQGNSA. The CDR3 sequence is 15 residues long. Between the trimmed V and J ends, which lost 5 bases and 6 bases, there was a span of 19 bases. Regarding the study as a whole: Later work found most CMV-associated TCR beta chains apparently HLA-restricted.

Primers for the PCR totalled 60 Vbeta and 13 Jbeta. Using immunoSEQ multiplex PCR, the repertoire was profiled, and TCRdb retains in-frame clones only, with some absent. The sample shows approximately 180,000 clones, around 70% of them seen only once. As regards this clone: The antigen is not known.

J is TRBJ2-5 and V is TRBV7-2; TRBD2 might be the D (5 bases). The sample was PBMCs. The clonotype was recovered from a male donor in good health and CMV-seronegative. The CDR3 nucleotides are TGTGCCAGCAGCCCTTTATCCGGGAACGGAAAGACCCAGTACTTC. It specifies CASSPLSGNGKTQYF.